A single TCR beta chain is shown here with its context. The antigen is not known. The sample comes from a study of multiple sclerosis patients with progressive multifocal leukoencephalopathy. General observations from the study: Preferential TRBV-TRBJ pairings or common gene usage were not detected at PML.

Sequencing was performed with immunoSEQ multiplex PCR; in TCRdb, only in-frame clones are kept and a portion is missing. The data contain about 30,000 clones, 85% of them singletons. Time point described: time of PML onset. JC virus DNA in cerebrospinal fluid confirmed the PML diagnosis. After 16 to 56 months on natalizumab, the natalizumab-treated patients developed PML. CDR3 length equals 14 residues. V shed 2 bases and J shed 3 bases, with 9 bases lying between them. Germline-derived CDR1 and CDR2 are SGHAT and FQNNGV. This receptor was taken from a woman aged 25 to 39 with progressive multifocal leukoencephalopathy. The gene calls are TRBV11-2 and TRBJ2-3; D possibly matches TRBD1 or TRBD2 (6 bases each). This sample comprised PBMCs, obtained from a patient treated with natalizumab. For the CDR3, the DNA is TGTGCCAGCAGCTTAACAGGGACTACAGATACGCAGTATTTT. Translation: CASSLTGTTDTQYF.